This T cell receptor (beta chain) is drawn from a study of blood T cell repertoires in COVID-19. Study-wide background: COVID-19 samples from acute and convalescent phases originated in the United States, Italy and Spain. Sources were T cells, B-cell-depleted T cells, or PBMCs; the material itself was cDNA or gDNA.

Germline assignment: CDR1 LNHNV and CDR2 YYDKDF (reference sequence). The V and J ends lost 1 base and 2 bases respectively, with 19 bases between them. The CDR3 totals 18 residues. Original analysis: Amplifying reference gene primers gave estimates of nucleated cell counts. Measured with immunoSEQ multiplex PCR; TCRdb has only the in-frame clones, and not every one. Clonal size and the V and J genes are those of that table, whereas D and trimming came from the DNA. This table holds about 83,000 clones, around 86% found once. The genes are TRBV15 and TRBJ2-3, with D possibly being TRBD2 (7 bases). This TCR came from a middle-aged man with active COVID-19. The sample comprised peripheral blood. CDR3 coding DNA: TGTGCCACCAGCAGAGTTCCTCACAGGGAGCGGGACACAGATACGCAGTATTTT. Its protein product is CATSRVPHRERDTDTQYF.